Detailed here is one T cell receptor (beta chain). Its antigen has not been determined. Qualities for individual bases were not recorded, and no much larger clone is one base off. Sequencer: Illumina NovaSeq 6000. cDNA libraries for TCRalpha and TCRbeta were prepared by 5'RACE using constant-segment primers, with sample barcodes and unique molecular identifiers added. RNA was extracted from every sample with Trizol reagent. Libraries were amplified in two PCR steps, with a second sample barcode and Illumina TruSeq adapters added in the second step. The libraries were sequenced on an Illumina NovaSeq using 2 x 150 bp paired-end reads. Processing in the source paper ran as follows. Demultiplexing of reads and collapsing into UMI-guided consensus sequences were performed with migec v1.2.7. With mixcr v2.1.11, UMI consensuses were aligned to TRA and TRB V and J templates and assembled into clonotypes. A clonotype was counted as expanded or contracted only if both edgeR and NoisET called the change significant, with noise models trained on biological replicates. For edgeR calls, the thresholds were a false discovery rate-adjusted p below 0.01 and a log2 fold-change of 1. As an exploratory analysis of dynamics, PCA with hierarchical clustering was applied to max-normalized trajectories of the 1000 most abundant clonotypes. Each responding clone was given a CD4 or CD8 phenotype based on the CD4+ and CD8+ repertoires, which had been sequenced separately. In-frame beta chains were kept once TCRdb had trimmed the public reads at Q25 with fastp and called clones with MiXCR. Under each unique CDR3 protein, matching rows form one entry showing the most common genes and DNA. None of the V and J calls come from the authors' own analysis; TCRdb made them. This sample is represented by roughly 580,000 distinct CDR3 sequences; about 20% of them were singletons. The ten largest clones take up more than 10% of the sample.

The sample comes from a study of T-cell memory formation after mild COVID-19 (dated by TCRdb to the early 2020s). Some background on the complete study: TCR sequence clusters from the two donors were largely donor specific. In a couple of donors, T-cell clones that expanded and contracted after mild COVID-19 were followed by sequencing TCRalpha and TCRbeta repertoires longitudinally. The cohort comprised two young, previously healthy adult volunteers, one female and one male. What the authors observed across the whole study: Contracting CD4+ clones were found mainly in CM and EM memory subsets, while CD8+ clones were enriched in EMRA. The second-wave clones that peaked on day 37 were not confirmed to be SARS-CoV-2 specific. From day 15 to 85, contracting clones showed balanced CD4/CD8 phenotypes, whereas a second wave of clones that expanded from day 15 to 37 leaned towards CD4+. The study covered only a couple of mild cases, and larger cohorts including severe cases with pre-infection samples were considered necessary. Some responding clones were found in pre-infection memory, which suggests that pre-existing cross-reactive memory T cells took part in the SARS-CoV-2 response.

Based on the germline V gene, the CDR1 and CDR2 sequences are KGHDR and SFDVKD. Unmatched junction bases come to 11, with V trimmed by 7 bases and J by 1 base. From cysteine to phenylalanine, the CDR3 is 18 amino acids long. Of all the DNA, just the CDR3 is kept, 54 bases in frame from base 1. Ficoll-Paque density gradient centrifugation was used to isolate PBMCs. This chain joins TRBV24-1 to TRBJ2-3; 12 central bases correspond to TRBD2. The sequenced sample consisted of PBMCs or a T cell subset sorted from them (not recorded which). This TCR came from an adult woman who had mild COVID-19 (a few samples of this study predate the infection). The sample titles of this study are shuffled in the database, so cell type and time point are left out; the donor was told from shared clones. The CDR3 reads as follows: CATSRAGLAGLGTDTQYF. The DNA is as follows: TGTGCCACCAGCCGAGCCGGACTAGCGGGACTAGGCACAGATACGCAGTATTTT.